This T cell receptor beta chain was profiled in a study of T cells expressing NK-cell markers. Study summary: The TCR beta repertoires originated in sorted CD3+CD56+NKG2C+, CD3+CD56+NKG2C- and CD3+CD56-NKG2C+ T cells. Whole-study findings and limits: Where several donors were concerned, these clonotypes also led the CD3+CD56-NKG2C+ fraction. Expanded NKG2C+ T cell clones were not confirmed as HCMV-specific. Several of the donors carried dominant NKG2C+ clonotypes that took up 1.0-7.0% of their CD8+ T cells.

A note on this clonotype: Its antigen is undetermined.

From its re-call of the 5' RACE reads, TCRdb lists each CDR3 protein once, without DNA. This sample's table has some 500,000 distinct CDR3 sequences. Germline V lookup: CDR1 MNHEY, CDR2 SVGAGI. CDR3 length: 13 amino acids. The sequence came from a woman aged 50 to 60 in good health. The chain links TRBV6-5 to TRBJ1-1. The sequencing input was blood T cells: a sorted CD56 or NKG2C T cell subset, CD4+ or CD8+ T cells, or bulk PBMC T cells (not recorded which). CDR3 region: CASSYDSGTEAFF.